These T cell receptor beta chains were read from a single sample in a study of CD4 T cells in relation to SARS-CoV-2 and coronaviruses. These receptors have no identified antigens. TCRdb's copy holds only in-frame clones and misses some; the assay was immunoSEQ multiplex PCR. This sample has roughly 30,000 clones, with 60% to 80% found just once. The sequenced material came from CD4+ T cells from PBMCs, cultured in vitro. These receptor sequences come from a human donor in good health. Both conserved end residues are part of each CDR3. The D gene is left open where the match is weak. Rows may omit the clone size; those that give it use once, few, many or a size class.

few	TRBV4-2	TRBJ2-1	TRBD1	CASSTGDRGAGSYNEQFF	TGTGCCAGCAGCACAGGGGACAGGGGGGCCGGCTCCTACAATGAGCAGTTCTTC
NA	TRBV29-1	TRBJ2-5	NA	CSVRDSQETQYF	TGCAGCGTTCGTGACAGCCAAGAGACCCAGTACTTC
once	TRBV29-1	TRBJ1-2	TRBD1	CSVEPGDRGGYTF	TGCAGCGTAGAGCCGGGGGACAGGGGGGGCTACACCTTC
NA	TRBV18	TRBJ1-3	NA	CASSPRDTSGNTIYF	TGTGCCAGCTCACCACGGGACACCTCTGGAAACACCATATATTTT
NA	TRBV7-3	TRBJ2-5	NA	CASSPRVETFGPQETQYF	TGTGCCAGCAGCCCCAGGGTCGAAACGTTCGGTCCGCAAGAGACCCAGTACTTC
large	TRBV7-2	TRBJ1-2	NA	CASSLGGSSYGYTF	TGTGCCAGCAGCTTAGGAGGGTCCTCCTATGGCTACACCTTC
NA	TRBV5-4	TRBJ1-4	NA	CASSLIGRGDEKLFF	TGTGCCAGCAGCTTGATCGGGAGGGGTGATGAAAAACTGTTTTTT
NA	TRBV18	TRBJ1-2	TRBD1	CASSPTHEGGGYTF	TGTGCCAGCTCACCAACCCATGAAGGGGGCGGCTACACCTTC
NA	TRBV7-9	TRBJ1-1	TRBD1	CASSRGQGAKGNTEAFF	TGTGCCAGCAGCCGTGGACAGGGGGCGAAAGGGAACACTGAAGCTTTCTTT
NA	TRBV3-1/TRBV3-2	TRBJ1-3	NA	CASSQTRGFTRDSGNTIYF	TGTGCCAGCAGCCAAACACGAGGATTCACGCGAGACTCTGGAAACACCATATATTTT
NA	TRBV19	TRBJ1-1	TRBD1	CASNPTGERTEAFF	TGTGCCAGTAATCCGACAGGGGAGCGGACTGAAGCTTTCTTT
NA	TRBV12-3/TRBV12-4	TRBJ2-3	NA	CASSLLTADTQYF	TGTGCCAGCAGTTTACTGACAGCAGATACGCAGTATTTT
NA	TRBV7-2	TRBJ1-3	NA	CASSLGGGSYTIYF	TGTGCCAGCAGCTTAGGTGGGGGGAGTTACACCATATATTTT